This T cell receptor beta chain was recovered during a study of T cell repertoires in cytomegalovirus infection. About the research overall: Public TCR beta signatures were indicative of both CMV infection and a matching HLA type.

Regarding the study as a whole: Across the ex vivo response, the dominant clonotypes were HLA-C-restricted CMV-specific TCR beta clonotypes.

This clonotype has just a few counts. What it binds is not known. TCRdb passed the reads through MiXCR, listing each CDR3 protein once. The sample comprises just under 550,000 distinct CDR3 sequences, about a quarter of which are singletons, and 13% rests with the top ten. The CDR3 is 14 residues long. Germline values: CDR1 DFQATT, CDR2 SNEGSKA (reference sequence). V was trimmed by 6 bases and J by 6 bases, leaving 20 bases between them. This chain links TRBV20-1 with TRBJ1-2; D not certain. This clonotype was obtained from a human donor in good health (CMV status not recorded). Some clones in this sample may be carry-over from other donors' samples. The sequencing sample was made of PBMCs. The CDR3 loop is CSAPPERFGDGYTF. CDR3 coding DNA: TGCAGTGCCCCACCAGAACGCTTTGGGGATGGCTACACCTTC.